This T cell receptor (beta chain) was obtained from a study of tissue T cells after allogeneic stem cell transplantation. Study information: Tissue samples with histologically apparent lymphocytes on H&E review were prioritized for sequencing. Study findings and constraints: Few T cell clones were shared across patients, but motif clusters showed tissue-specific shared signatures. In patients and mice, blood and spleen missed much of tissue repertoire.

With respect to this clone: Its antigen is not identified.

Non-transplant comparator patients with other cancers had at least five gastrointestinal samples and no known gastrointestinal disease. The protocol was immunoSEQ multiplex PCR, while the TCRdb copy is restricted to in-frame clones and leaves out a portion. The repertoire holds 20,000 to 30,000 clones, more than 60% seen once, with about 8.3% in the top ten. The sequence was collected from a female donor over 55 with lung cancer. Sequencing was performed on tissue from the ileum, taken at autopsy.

The chain's CDR3 is CSVDRTGGGTDTQYF. For the CDR3, the DNA is TGCAGCGTTGATCGGACAGGGGGAGGAACAGATACGCAGTATTTT. J is TRBJ2-3 and V is TRBV29-1; 10 positions agree with TRBD1. Unmatched junction bases numbered 6, after V lost 3 bases and J lost 3 bases. Germline assignment: CDR1 SQVTM and CDR2 ANQGSEA. There are 15 residues in the CDR3.